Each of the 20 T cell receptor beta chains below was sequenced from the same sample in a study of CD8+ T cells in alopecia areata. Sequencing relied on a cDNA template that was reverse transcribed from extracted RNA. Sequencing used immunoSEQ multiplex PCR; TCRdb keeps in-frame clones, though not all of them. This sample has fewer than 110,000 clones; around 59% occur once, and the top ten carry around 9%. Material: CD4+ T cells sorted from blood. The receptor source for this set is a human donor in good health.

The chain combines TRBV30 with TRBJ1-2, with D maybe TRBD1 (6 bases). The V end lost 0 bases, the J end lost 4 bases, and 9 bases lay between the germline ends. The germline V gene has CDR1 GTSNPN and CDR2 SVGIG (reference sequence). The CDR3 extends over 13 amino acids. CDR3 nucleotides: TGTGCCTGGAGTGTACAGGGTCCCTATGGCTACACCTTC. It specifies CAWSVQGPYGYTF.

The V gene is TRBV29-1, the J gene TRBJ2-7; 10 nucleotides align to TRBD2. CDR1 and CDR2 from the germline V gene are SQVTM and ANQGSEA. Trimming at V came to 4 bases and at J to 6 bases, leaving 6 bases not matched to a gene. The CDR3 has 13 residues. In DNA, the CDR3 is TGCAGCGTTGTAGGGCTAGCGGGGGTCGAGCAGTACTTC. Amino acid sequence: CSVVGLAGVEQYF.

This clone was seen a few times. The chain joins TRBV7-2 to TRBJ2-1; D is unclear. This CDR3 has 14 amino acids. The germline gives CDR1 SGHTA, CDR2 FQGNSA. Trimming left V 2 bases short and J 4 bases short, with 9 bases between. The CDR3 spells CASSLYGPYNEQFF. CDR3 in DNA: TGTGCCAGCAGCTTATATGGCCCATACAATGAGCAGTTCTTC.

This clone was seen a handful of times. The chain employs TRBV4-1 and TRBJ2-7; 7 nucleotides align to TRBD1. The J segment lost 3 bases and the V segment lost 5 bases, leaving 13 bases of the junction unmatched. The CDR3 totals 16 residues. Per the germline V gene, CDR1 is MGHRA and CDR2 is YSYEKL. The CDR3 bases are TGCGCCAGCAGCTCACCAGGGGGACAGCCAAACTACGAGCAGTACTTC. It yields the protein CASSSPGGQPNYEQYF.

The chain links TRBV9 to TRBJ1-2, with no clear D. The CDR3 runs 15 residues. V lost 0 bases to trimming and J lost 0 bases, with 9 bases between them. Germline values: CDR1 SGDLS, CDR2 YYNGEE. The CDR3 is CASSVDGRSNYGYTF. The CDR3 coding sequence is TGTGCCAGCAGCGTAGATGGTAGATCTAACTATGGCTACACCTTC.

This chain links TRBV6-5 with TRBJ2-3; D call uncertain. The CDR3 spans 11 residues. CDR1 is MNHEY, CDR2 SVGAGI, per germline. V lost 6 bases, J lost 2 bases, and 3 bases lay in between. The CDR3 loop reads CASRSTDTQYF. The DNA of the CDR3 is TGTGCCAGCAGATCCACAGATACGCAGTATTTT.

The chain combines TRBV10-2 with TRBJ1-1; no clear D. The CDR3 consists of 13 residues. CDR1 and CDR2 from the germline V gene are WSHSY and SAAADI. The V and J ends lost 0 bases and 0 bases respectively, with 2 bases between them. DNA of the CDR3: TGCGCCAGCAGTGAGTCGGTGAACACTGAAGCTTTCTTT. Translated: CASSESVNTEAFF.

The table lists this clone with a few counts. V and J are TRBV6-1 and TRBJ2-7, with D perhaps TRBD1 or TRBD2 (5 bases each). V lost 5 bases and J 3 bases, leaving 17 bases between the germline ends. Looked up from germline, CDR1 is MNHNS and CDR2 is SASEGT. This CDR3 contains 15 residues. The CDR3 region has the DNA TGTGCCAGCAGTCGGGACGGTTCGGGTGGCTACGAGCAGTACTTC. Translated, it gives CASSRDGSGGYEQYF.

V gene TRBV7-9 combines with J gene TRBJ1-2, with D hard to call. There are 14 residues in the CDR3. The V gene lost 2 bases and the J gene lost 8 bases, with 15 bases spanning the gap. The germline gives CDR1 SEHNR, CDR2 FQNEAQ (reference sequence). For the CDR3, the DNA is TGTGCCAGCAGCTTAAACGCAGGAGATCGCGGCTACACCTTC. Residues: CASSLNAGDRGYTF.

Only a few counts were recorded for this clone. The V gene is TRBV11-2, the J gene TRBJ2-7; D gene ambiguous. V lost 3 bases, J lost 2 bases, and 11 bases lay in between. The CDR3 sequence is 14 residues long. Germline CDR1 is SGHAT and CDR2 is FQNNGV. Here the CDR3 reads CASSFYGNPYEQYF. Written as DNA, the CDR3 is TGTGCCAGCAGCTTTTACGGAAATCCCTACGAGCAGTACTTC.

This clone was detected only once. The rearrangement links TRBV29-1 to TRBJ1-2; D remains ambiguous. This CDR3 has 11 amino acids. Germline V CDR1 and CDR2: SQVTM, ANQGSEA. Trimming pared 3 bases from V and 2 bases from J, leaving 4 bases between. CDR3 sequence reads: CSVEDNYGYTF. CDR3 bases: TGCAGCGTTGAGGACAACTATGGCTACACCTTC.

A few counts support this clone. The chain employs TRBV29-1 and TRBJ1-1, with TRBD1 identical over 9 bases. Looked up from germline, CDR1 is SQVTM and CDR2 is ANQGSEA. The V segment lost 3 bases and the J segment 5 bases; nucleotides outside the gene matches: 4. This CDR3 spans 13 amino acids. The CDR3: CSVDETGGTEAFF. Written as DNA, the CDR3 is TGCAGCGTTGATGAGACAGGGGGGACTGAAGCTTTCTTT. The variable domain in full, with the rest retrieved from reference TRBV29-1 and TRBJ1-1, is SAVISQKPSRDICQRGTSLTIQCQVDSQVTMMFWYRQQPGQSLTLIATANQGSEATYESGFVIDKFPISRPNLTFSTLTVSNMSPEDSSIYLCSVDETGGTEAFFGQGTRLTVV.

The CDR3 DNA is TGCGCCAGCAGCTTAGGACTAGCGGGGGCCAACCAAGAGACCCAGTACTTC. Amino acid sequence: CASSLGLAGANQETQYF. The rearrangement joins TRBV5-1 to TRBJ2-5; TRBD2 agrees at 13 bases. This CDR3 contains 17 residues. J lost 0 bases, V lost 2 bases, and 4 bases had no gene match. Germline-derived CDR1 and CDR2 are SGHRS and YFSETQ.

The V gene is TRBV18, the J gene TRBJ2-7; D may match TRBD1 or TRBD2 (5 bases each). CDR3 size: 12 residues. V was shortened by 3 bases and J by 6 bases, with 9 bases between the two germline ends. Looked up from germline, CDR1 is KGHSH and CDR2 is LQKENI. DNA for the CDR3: TGTGCCAGCTCACCGGGGGAGAGCGAGCAGTACTTC. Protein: CASSPGESEQYF.

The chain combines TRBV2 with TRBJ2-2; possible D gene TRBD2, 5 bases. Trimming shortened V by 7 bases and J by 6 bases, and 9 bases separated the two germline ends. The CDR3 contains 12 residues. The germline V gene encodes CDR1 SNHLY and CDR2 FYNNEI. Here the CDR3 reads CASKSAAGELFF. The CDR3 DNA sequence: TGTGCCAGCAAATCAGCGGCCGGGGAGCTGTTTTTT.

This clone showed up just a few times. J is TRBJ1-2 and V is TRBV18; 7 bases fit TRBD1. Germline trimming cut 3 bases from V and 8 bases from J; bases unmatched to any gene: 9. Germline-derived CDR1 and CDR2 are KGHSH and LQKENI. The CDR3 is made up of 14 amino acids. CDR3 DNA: TGTGCCAGCTCACCCCAGGGGGGTATGGGCGGCTACACCTTC. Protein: CASSPQGGMGGYTF.

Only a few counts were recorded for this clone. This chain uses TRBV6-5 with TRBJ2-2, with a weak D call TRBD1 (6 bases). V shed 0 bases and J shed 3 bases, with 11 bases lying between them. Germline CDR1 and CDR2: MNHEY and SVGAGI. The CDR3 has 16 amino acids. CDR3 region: CASSYSDRTYTGELFF. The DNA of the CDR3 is TGTGCCAGCAGTTACTCCGACAGGACATACACCGGGGAGCTGTTTTTT.

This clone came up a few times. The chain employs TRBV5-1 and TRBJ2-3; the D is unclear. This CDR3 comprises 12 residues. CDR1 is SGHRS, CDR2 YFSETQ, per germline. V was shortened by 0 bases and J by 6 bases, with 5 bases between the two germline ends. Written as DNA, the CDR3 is TGCGCCAGCAGCTTGGGAATGGATACGCAGTATTTT. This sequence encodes CASSLGMDTQYF.

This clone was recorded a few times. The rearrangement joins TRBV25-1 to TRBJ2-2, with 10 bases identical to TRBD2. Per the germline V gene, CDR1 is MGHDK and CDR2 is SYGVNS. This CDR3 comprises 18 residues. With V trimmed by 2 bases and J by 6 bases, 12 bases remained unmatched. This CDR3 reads CASSEPAGGLEFPGELFF. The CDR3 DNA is TGTGCCAGCAGTGAACCAGCGGGGGGGCTAGAGTTTCCCGGGGAGCTGTTTTTT.

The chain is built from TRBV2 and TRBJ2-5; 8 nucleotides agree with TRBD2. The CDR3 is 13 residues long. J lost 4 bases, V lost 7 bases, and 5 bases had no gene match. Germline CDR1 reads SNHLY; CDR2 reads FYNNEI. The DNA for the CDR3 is TGTGCCAGCAACGGGGGGGCCGGAGAGACCCAGTACTTC. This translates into CASNGGAGETQYF.